This T cell receptor beta chain was captured in a study of blood T cell repertoires in COVID-19. Across the whole study: Collection of acute and convalescent COVID-19 samples took place in the United States, Italy and Spain. T cells, B-cell-depleted T cells, or PBMCs supplied cDNA or gDNA.

This CDR3 spans 15 amino acids. The V end was cut by 4 bases, the J end by 2 bases, with 17 bases between. CDR1 and CDR2 (germline): GTSNPN, SVGIG (reference sequence). TCRdb keeps only in-frame clones here, not all; method: immunoSEQ multiplex PCR. The data hold roughly 110,000 clones, with around 90% observed a single time. The chain recombines TRBV30 with TRBJ1-2, with D unclear. Sequences were obtained from peripheral blood. This sequence was found in a woman in her twenties or thirties with acute or convalescent COVID-19. The CDR3 region is CAWINLGLVNYGYTF. CDR3 DNA sequence: TGTGCCTGGATTAACCTTGGCCTTGTGAACTATGGCTACACCTTC.